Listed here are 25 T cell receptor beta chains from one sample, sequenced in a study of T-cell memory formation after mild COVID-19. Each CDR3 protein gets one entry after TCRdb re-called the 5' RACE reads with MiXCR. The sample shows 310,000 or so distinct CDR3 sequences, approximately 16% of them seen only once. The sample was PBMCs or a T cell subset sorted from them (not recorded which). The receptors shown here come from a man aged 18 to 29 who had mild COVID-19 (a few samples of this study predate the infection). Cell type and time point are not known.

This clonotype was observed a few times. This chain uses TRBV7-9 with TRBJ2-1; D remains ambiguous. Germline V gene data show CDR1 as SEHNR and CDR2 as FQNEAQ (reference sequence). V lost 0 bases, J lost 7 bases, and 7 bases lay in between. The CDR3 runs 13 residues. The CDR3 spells CASSLALRNEQFF. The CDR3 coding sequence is TGTGCCAGCAGCTTAGCTCTTCGGAATGAGCAGTTCTTC.

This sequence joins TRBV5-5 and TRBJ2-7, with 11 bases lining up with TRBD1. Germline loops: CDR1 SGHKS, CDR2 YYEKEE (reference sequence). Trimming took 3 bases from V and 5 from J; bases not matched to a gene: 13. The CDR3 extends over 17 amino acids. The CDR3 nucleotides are TGTGCCAGCAGCTGGTGGACAGGGGGCGGCGCTGGGGACGAGCAGTACTTC. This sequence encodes CASSWWTGGGAGDEQYF.

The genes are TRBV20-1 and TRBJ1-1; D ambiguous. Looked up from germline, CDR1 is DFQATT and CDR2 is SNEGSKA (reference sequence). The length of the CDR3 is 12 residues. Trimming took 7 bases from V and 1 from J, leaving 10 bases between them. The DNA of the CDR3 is TGCAGTGTTCCCCTCGGGAACACTGAAGCTTTCTTT. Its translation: CSVPLGNTEAFF.

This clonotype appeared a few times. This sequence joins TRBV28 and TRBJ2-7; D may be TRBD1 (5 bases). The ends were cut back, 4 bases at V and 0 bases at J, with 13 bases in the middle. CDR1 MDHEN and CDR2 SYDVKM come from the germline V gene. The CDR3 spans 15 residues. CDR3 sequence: CASSSAGYSSYEQYV. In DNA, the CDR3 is TGTGCCAGCAGTTCAGCAGGGTATTCCTCCTACGAGCAGTACGTC.

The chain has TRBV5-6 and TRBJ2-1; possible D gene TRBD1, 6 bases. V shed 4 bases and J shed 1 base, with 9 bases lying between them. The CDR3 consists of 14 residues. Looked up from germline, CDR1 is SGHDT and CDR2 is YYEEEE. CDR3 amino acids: CASSLGQSYNEQFF. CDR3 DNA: TGTGCCAGCAGCCTTGGACAGTCCTACAATGAGCAGTTCTTC.

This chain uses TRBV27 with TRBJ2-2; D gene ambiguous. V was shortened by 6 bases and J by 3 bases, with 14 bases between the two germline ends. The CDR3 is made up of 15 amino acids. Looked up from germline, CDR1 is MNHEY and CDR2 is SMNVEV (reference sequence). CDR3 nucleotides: TGTGCCAGCAGCGGTCCAGAATCCTACACCGGGGAGCTGTTTTTT. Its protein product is CASSGPESYTGELFF.

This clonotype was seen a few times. The CDR3 reads CASSTPRGSQSLQYF. In DNA form, the CDR3 reads TGTGCCAGCAGCACTCCCCGAGGCTCCCAGAGTTTGCAGTATTTT. The chain links TRBV11-2 to TRBJ2-3, with no clear D. This CDR3 comprises 15 residues. Germline-derived CDR1 and CDR2 are SGHAT and FQNNGV. The ends were cut back, 5 bases at V and 11 bases at J, with 23 bases in the middle.

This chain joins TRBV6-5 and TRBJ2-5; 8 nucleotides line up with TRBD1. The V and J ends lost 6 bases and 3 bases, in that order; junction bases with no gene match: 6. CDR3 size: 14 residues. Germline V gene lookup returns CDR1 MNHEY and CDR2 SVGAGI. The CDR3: CASRTTGGKETQYF. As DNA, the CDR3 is TGTGCCAGCAGAACTACAGGGGGGAAAGAGACCCAGTACTTC.

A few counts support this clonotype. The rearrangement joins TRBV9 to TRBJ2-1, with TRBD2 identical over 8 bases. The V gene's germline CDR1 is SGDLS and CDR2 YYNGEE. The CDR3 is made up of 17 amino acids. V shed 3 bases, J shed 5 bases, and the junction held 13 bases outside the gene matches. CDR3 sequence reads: CASSESPSGGVDNEQFF. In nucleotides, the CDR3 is TGTGCCAGCAGCGAGAGCCCTTCCGGGGGGGTCGACAATGAGCAGTTCTTC. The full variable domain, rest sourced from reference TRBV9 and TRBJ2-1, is DSGVTQTPKHLITATGQRVTLRCSPRSGDLSVYWYQQSLDQGLQFLIQYYNGEERAKGNILERFSAQQFPDLHSELNLSSLELGDSALYFCASSESPSGGVDNEQFFGPGTRLTVL.

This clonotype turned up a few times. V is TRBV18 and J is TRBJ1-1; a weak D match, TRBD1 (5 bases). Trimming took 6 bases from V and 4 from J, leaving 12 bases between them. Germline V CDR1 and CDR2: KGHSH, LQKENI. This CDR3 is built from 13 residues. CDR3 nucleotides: TGTGCCAGCTCCGACGGGAGGGGCACTGAAGCTTTCTTT. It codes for CASSDGRGTEAFF. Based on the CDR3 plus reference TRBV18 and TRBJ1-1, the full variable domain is NAGVMQNPRHLVRRRGQEARLRCSPMKGHSHVYWYRQLPEEGLKFMVYLQKENIIDESGMPKERFSAEFPKEGPSILRIQQVVRGDSAAYFCASSDGRGTEAFFGQGTRLTVV.

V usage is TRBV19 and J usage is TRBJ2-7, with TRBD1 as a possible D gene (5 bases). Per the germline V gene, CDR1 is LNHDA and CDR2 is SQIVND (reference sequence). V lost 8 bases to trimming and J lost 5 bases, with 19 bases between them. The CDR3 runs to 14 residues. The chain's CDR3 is CASSPQGFLNEQYF. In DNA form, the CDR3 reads TGTGCCAGTTCTCCTCAGGGTTTTCTAAACGAGCAGTACTTC.

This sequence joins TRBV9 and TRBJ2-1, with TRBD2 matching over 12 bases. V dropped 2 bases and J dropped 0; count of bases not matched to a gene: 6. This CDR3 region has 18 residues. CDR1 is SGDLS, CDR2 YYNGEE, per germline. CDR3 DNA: TGTGCCAGCAGCGTGACTAGCGGGGGCCGGAGCTCCTACAATGAGCAGTTCTTC. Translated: CASSVTSGGRSSYNEQFF.

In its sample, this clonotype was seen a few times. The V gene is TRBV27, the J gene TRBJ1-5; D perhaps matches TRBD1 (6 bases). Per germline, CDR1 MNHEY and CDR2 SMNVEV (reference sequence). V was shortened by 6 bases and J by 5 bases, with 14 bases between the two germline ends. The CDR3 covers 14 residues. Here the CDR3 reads CASRQGIGDQPQHF. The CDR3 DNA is TGTGCCAGCAGACAGGGTATTGGGGATCAGCCCCAGCATTTT.

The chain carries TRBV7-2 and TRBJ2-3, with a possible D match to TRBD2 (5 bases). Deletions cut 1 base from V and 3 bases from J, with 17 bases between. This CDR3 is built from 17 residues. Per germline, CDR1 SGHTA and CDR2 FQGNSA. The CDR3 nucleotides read TGTGCCAGCAGCTTAGGAGGGCCCGGGGTTAGAACAGATACGCAGTATTTT. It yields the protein CASSLGGPGVRTDTQYF.

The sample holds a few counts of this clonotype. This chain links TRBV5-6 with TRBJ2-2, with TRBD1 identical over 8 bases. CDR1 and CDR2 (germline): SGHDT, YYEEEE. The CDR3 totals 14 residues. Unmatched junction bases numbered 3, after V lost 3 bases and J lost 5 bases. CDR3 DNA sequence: TGTGCCAGCAGCTGGGGGGACAGGACCGGGGAGCTGTTTTTT. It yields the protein CASSWGDRTGELFF.

The CDR3 DNA reads TGTGCCAGCAGTGATTTCGGTGCGGGGGGCCACAATGAGCAGTTCTTC. Its protein is CASSDFGAGGHNEQFF. V and J are TRBV2 and TRBJ2-1; 8 nucleotides agree with TRBD2. Germline CDR1 reads SNHLY; CDR2 reads FYNNEI. Trimming removed 3 bases from V and 5 bases from J; junction bases left unmatched: 9. The CDR3 is made up of 16 amino acids.

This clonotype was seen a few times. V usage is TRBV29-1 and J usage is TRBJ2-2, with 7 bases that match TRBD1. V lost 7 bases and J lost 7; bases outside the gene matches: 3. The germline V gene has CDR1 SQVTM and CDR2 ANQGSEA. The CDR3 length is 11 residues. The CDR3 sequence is CSGRTGGELFF. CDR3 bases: TGCAGCGGACGGACAGGCGGGGAGCTGTTTTTT.

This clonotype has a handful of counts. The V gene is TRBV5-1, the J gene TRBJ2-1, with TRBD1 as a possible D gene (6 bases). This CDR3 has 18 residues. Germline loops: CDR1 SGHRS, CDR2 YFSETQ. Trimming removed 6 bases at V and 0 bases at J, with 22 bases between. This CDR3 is CASTYNRQAQSSYNEQFF. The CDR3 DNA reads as TGCGCCAGCACCTACAACCGACAGGCCCAGAGCTCCTACAATGAGCAGTTCTTC. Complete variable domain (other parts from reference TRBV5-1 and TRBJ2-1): KAGVTQTPRYLIKTRGQQVTLSCSPISGHRSVSWYQQTPGQGLQFLFEYFSETQRNKGNFPGRFSGRQFSNSRSEMNVSTLELGDSALYLCASTYNRQAQSSYNEQFFGPGTRLTVL.

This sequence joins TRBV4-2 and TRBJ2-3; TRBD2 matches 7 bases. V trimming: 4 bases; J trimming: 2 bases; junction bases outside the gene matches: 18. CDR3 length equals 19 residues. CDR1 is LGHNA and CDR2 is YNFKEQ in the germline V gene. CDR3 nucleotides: TGTGCCAGCAGCCCGGCTACTCGCGGGGGAAACTTAATCACAGATACGCAGTATTTT. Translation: CASSPATRGGNLITDTQYF.

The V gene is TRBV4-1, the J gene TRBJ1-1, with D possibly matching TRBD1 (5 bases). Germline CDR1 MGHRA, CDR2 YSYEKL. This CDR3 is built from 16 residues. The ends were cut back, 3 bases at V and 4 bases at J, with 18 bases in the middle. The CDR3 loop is CASSHANLRVSTEAFF. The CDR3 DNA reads TGCGCCAGCAGCCATGCCAACCTCAGGGTGAGCACTGAAGCTTTCTTT.

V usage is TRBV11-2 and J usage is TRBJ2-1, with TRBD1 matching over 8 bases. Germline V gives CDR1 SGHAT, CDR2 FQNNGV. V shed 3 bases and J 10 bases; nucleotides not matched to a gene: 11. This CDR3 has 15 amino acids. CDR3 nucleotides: TGTGCCAGCAGCTTCTACCGACAGGGGATTAGGGAGCAGTTCTTC. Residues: CASSFYRQGIREQFF.

CDR3 bases: TGTGCCAGTAGTATTAGGGGCGAACCGAACACTGAAGCTTTCTTT. Its protein product is CASSIRGEPNTEAFF. The V gene is TRBV19, the J gene TRBJ1-1; D possibly corresponds to TRBD1 (5 bases). The CDR3 contains 15 residues. CDR1 and CDR2 from the germline V gene are LNHDA and SQIVND (reference sequence). The germline V and J ends were trimmed by 3 bases and 1 base, with 12 bases remaining between them.

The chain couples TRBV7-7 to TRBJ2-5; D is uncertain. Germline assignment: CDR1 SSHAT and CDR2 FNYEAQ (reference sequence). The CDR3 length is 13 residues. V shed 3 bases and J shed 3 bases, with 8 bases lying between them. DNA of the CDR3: TGTGCCAGCAGCTTTTCTGTAAAAGAGACCCAGTACTTC. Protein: CASSFSVKETQYF.

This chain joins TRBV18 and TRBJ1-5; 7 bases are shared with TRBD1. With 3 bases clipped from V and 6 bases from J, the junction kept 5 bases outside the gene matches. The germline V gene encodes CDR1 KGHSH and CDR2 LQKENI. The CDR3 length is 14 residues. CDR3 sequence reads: CASSPYDRVQPQHF. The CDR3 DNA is TGTGCCAGCTCACCCTACGACAGGGTTCAGCCCCAGCATTTT.

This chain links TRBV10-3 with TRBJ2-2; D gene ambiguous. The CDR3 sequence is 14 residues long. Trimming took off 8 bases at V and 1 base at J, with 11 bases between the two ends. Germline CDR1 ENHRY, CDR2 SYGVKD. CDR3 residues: CAIPIAGNTGELFF. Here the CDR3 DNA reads TGTGCCATCCCGATCGCAGGGAACACCGGGGAGCTGTTTTTT.